Presented here are 6 T cell receptor beta chains from one specimen sequenced in a study of T cells after yellow fever vaccination. TCRdb fed the 5' RACE reads into MiXCR, producing one record per CDR3 protein. Of approximately 300,000 distinct CDR3 sequences listed, 6.5% to 8.5% were seen once; the top ten hold 18%. Specimen: PBMCs, collected roughly seven weeks after the first yellow fever vaccination. These receptors all come from a man aged 18-30 years who received the YFV17D yellow fever vaccine.

The chain uses TRBV20-1 and TRBJ1-1; D not resolved. The V end was cut by 6 bases, the J end by 1 base, with 18 bases between. CDR1 is DFQATT and CDR2 is SNEGSKA in the germline V gene (reference sequence). The CDR3 is 15 residues long. The CDR3: CSAYYSHIGNTEAFF. As DNA, the CDR3 is TGCAGTGCATACTATTCGCACATCGGGAACACTGAAGCTTTCTTT.

J is TRBJ1-2 and V is TRBV5-5; D is ambiguous. Germline assignment: CDR1 SGHKS and CDR2 YYEKEE (reference sequence). CDR3 length: 16 residues. The ends were cut back, 4 bases at V and 0 bases at J, with 16 bases in the middle. In DNA, the CDR3 is TGTGCCAGCAGCACAGCCCCGGGATATTCTAACTATGGCTACACCTTC. It codes for CASSTAPGYSNYGYTF.

This chain uses TRBV5-1 with TRBJ2-1; maybe TRBD1 (5 bases). This CDR3 region has 15 residues. V shed 1 base and J shed 5 bases, with 13 bases lying between them. Germline lookup yields CDR1 SGHRS and CDR2 YFSETQ. CDR3 nucleotide sequence: TGCGCCAGCAGCTTGTTTCCAGGGTCCAACAATGAGCAGTTCTTC. Translating gives CASSLFPGSNNEQFF.

This clonotype was seen ten or more times. The V and J genes are TRBV7-2 and TRBJ2-3, with D possibly TRBD1 on 5 matching bases. Germline assignment: CDR1 SGHTA and CDR2 FQGNSA. V was clipped by 8 bases and J by 9 bases, with 21 bases between them. The CDR3 covers 14 residues. The CDR3 nucleotides are TGTGCCAGCTCAAATGGCTCCCCCCAGGGCACGCAGTATTTT. As protein: CASSNGSPQGTQYF. Combining the CDR3 with reference TRBV7-2 and TRBJ2-3 gives the whole variable domain GAGVSQSPSNKVTEKGKDVELRCDPISGHTALYWYRQSLGQGLEFLIYFQGNSAPDKSGLPSDRFSAERTGGSVSTLTIQRTQQEDSAVYLCASSNGSPQGTQYFGPGTRLTVL.

To note about this clonotype: Mismatch with germline at one junction end may stem from a read error. This sequence joins TRBV20-1 and TRBJ1-1; TRBD1 is a possible D gene (6 bases). This CDR3 spans 12 amino acids. CDR1 and CDR2 from the germline V gene are DFQATT and SNEGSKA (reference sequence). CDR3 protein: CSGRDNGPEDFF. The CDR3 bases are TGCAGTGGACGGGACAACGGACCTGAAGATTTCTTT.

This clonotype has a count of ten or more. The chain joins TRBV5-1 to TRBJ2-7; perhaps TRBD1 as D (6 bases). Deletions cut 2 bases from V and 2 bases from J, with 8 bases between. CDR1 is SGHRS, CDR2 YFSETQ, per germline. The CDR3 has 13 residues. CDR3 region: CASSLEGAYEQYF. CDR3 sequence (DNA): TGCGCCAGCAGCTTAGAGGGGGCCTACGAGCAGTACTTC.